A single sample is the source of the 5 T cell receptor beta chains below, sequenced in a study of Ad26.COV2.S vaccination and SARS-CoV-2 variants. Assay: immunoSEQ multiplex PCR; the TCRdb copy retains only in-frame clones and omits some. The table has 350,000 to 400,000 clones, about 88% seen once. Treatment described: over 15 received Ad26.COV2.S at low or high dose, single or two shots; about five received placebo; per-sample allocation not given. Day 63 after the first injection of vaccine or placebo was the sampling time. Sample: peripheral blood, taken in a trial of Ad26.COV2.S vaccine versus placebo. Receptors originate from a person between 18 and 59 years old who received the Ad26.COV2.S COVID-19 vaccine or a placebo.

The gene calls are TRBV15 and TRBJ2-1, with D maybe TRBD1 (6 bases). V lost 1 base, J lost 10 bases, and 8 bases lay in between. The CDR3 sequence is 12 residues long. Germline-derived CDR1 and CDR2 are LNHNV and YYDKDF (reference sequence). The CDR3 bases are TGTGCCACCAGCAGAGTCAGGGGCGAGCAGTTCTTC. As protein: CATSRVRGEQFF.

This clone showed up just once. The chain carries TRBV5-1 and TRBJ2-3; TRBD2 agrees at 7 bases. CDR1 and CDR2 from the germline V gene are SGHRS and YFSETQ. This CDR3 spans 16 amino acids. The trim removed 3 bases at V and 6 bases at J, leaving 13 bases unmatched. The CDR3 loop reads CASSWNGAGVRDTQYF. As DNA, the CDR3 is TGCGCCAGCAGCTGGAACGGGGCGGGAGTACGGGATACGCAGTATTTT.

The CDR3 DNA reads as TGTGCCAGCAGCCTTATACCGAGACTAGCGGGAGGGAGGATAGATACGCAGTATTTT. Encoded protein: CASSLIPRLAGGRIDTQYF. The V gene is TRBV9, the J gene TRBJ2-3; 14 positions agree with TRBD2. Germline loops: CDR1 SGDLS, CDR2 YYNGEE. This CDR3 comprises 19 residues. The J segment lost 5 bases and the V segment lost 4 bases, leaving 15 bases of the junction unmatched.

This clone was picked up one time. The chain has TRBV30 and TRBJ1-2, with unresolved D. The CDR3 length is 12 residues. Germline V gene lookup returns CDR1 GTSNPN and CDR2 SVGIG (reference sequence). Trimming took off 0 bases at V and 7 bases at J, with 9 bases between the two ends. The CDR3 DNA is TGTGCCTGGAGTGTATCCACAACTGGCTACACCTTC. Protein: CAWSVSTTGYTF. Complete variable domain (other parts from reference TRBV30 and TRBJ1-2): SQTIHQWPATLVQPVGSPLSLECTVEGTSNPNLYWYRQAAGRGLQLLFYSVGIGQISSEVPQNLSASRPQDRQFILSSKKLLLSDSGFYLCAWSVSTTGYTFGSGTRLTVV.

This clone was recorded only once. The V and J genes are TRBV18 and TRBJ1-1; unclear D gene. CDR1 is KGHSH and CDR2 is LQKENI in the germline V gene. This CDR3 is 15 amino acids long. The ends were cut back, 4 bases at V and 1 base at J, with 13 bases in the middle. This CDR3 is CASSRLSTRNTEAFF. For the CDR3, the DNA is TGTGCCAGCTCACGGCTTTCCACACGGAACACTGAAGCTTTCTTT.